What follows describes a single TCR beta chain. Repertoires were generated with immunoSEQ multiplex PCR, while TCRdb's copy carries only in-frame clones and drops some. The table lists 23,000 or so clones, approximately 40% of them singletons. The data were taken from a study of graft-versus-host responses after intestinal transplantation. Overall study results and limits: GvH clones appeared in recipient marrow, some first in ileum or blood.

Trimming removed 0 bases from V and 7 bases from J, with 13 bases in between. From germline, CDR1 is MNHNY and CDR2 SVGAGI (reference sequence). The CDR3 covers 15 residues. The receptor comes from a human patient who received an intestinal transplant. The V call is TRBV6-6, the J call TRBJ2-1; D gene unclear. This sample comprised alloreactive CD4+ T cells from a mixed lymphocyte reaction culture, obtained before intestinal transplant. Sample subset: CFSE-low proliferating T cells sorted from approximately 6-day pre-transplant mixed lymphocyte reaction (GvH or HvG direction). CDR3 amino acids: CASSYSRLIDNEQFF. For the CDR3, the DNA is TGTGCCAGCAGTTACTCGCGGCTTATAGATAATGAGCAGTTCTTC.